The 26 T cell receptor beta chains in this list originate from one sample, sequenced in a study of T cells after yellow fever vaccination. TCRdb re-called the 5' RACE reads with MiXCR, one entry per CDR3 protein. The sample includes about 69,000 distinct CDR3 sequences, approximately 5% seen only once; the top ten take under 2.5%. This specimen was CD4+ T cells sorted from PBMCs, taken less than 16 days after the first yellow fever vaccination. All receptors come from a man between 18 and 35 years old who received the YFV17D yellow fever vaccine.

V and J are TRBV6-6 and TRBJ2-2; a weak D match, TRBD1 (5 bases). The CDR3 is made up of 13 amino acids. Looked up from germline, CDR1 is MNHNY and CDR2 is SVGAGI (reference sequence). The germline V and J ends were trimmed by 5 bases and 6 bases, with 10 bases remaining between them. The CDR3 nucleotides are TGTGCCAGCAGTAAAGGGGTGGCCGGGGAGCTGTTTTTT. It yields the protein CASSKGVAGELFF.

This clonotype was seen ten or more times. This chain connects TRBV20-1 to TRBJ2-3; 10 bases agree with TRBD1. This CDR3 is 15 amino acids long. The germline gives CDR1 DFQATT, CDR2 SNEGSKA (reference sequence). The V gene end was trimmed by 3 bases and the J gene end by 3 bases; junction bases not matched to a gene: 6. CDR3 residues: CSARDRDRGTDTQYF. CDR3 nucleotide sequence: TGCAGTGCTAGGGACCGGGACAGGGGAACAGATACGCAGTATTTT.

Ten or more counts support this clonotype. The rearrangement uses TRBV21-1 and TRBJ2-5. TRBV21-1 corresponds to a pseudogene. This CDR3 is built from 14 residues. CDR3 loop: CASSKRDIKETQYF. The CDR3 DNA sequence: TGTGCCAGCAGCAAAAGGGATATAAAAGAGACCCAGTACTTC.

The table lists this clonotype with many counts. The chain joins TRBV12-3 or TRBV12-4 to TRBJ1-2, with no clear D. The CDR3 spans 13 residues. The V end lost 3 bases, the J end lost 6 bases, and 11 bases lay between the germline ends. The DNA of the CDR3 is TGTGCCAGCAGTTTTCCCGAGGGCGATGGCTACACCTTC. It specifies CASSFPEGDGYTF.

This clonotype came up many times. The rearrangement joins TRBV5-1 to TRBJ2-5, with 8 bases fitting TRBD1. Germline lookup yields CDR1 SGHRS and CDR2 YFSETQ. J was trimmed by 5 bases and V by 6 bases; bases with no gene match: 12. The CDR3 is 15 amino acids. The CDR3, as DNA: TGCGCCAGCACCCCCACAGGGGGATTGGGGGAGACCCAGTACTTC. As protein: CASTPTGGLGETQYF.

This clonotype was detected ten times or more. V gene TRBV24-1 combines with J gene TRBJ2-2, with 7 positions matching TRBD2. The trim removed 0 bases at V and 1 base at J, leaving 4 bases unmatched. CDR1 is KGHDR and CDR2 is SFDVKD in the germline V gene. The CDR3 has 17 residues. The CDR3 loop reads CATSDLPGLKNTGELFF. The CDR3, as DNA: TGTGCCACCAGTGATTTGCCGGGACTAAAGAACACCGGGGAGCTGTTTTTT.

By share of the sample, this clonotype is medium-sized. The rearrangement joins TRBV12-3 or TRBV12-4 to TRBJ1-3; perhaps TRBD1 as D (6 bases). The CDR3 is 14 amino acids. V lost 4 bases, J lost 4 bases, and 11 bases lay in between. This CDR3 is CASSWGALGNTIYF. As DNA, the CDR3 is TGTGCCAGCAGTTGGGGGGCCCTGGGAAACACCATATATTTT.

This clonotype appeared many times. The chain recombines TRBV4-1 with TRBJ1-6, with a possible D match to TRBD1 (5 bases). The germline gives CDR1 MGHRA, CDR2 YSYEKL. Deletions cut 0 bases from V and 9 bases from J, with 21 bases between. This CDR3 comprises 18 residues. The CDR3 region has the DNA TGCGCCAGCAGCCAAGATCCCCCTGGTCGGGACGGAGGTTCACCCCTCCACTTT. Translating gives CASSQDPPGRDGGSPLHF.

This clonotype was detected ten times or more. The V and J genes are TRBV28 and TRBJ1-5; maybe TRBD1 (6 bases). The CDR3 covers 12 residues. Between the trimmed V and J ends, which lost 11 bases and 6 bases, there was a span of 14 bases. CDR1 and CDR2 (germline): MDHEN, SYDVKM. The CDR3 is CAGSGDGQPQHF. Written as DNA, the CDR3 is TGTGCCGGGTCAGGGGATGGTCAGCCCCAGCATTTT.

This clonotype was recorded many times. The rearrangement links TRBV7-2 to TRBJ2-7; no clear D. With 1 base removed from V and 4 bases from J, the gap between germline ends came to 11 bases. Germline CDR1 and CDR2: SGHTA and FQGNSA. This CDR3 has 14 residues. CDR3 DNA sequence: TGTGCCAGCAGCTTAGGCCAAAGGGAATACGAGCAGTACGTC. Translating it yields CASSLGQREYEQYV.

The table lists this clonotype with many counts. The chain carries TRBV18 and TRBJ2-7; D is unresolved. This CDR3 spans 16 amino acids. V was shortened by 0 bases and J by 2 bases, with 14 bases between the two germline ends. Germline V lookup: CDR1 KGHSH, CDR2 LQKENI. The CDR3 protein is CASSPPWQRGTYEQYF. CDR3 DNA: TGTGCCAGCTCACCACCGTGGCAGAGAGGAACCTACGAGCAGTACTTC. Full variable domain (rest looked up from reference TRBV18 and TRBJ2-7): NAGVMQNPRHLVRRRGQEARLRCSPMKGHSHVYWYRQLPEEGLKFMVYLQKENIIDESGMPKERFSAEFPKEGPSILRIQQVVRGDSAAYFCASSPPWQRGTYEQYFGPGTRLTVT.

This clonotype was observed at least ten times. CDR3 DNA: TGTGCCAGCAGCAGAACGTGGCGGGATGGCTACACCTTC. Protein sequence: CASSRTWRDGYTF. This rearrangement joins TRBV5-6 to TRBJ1-2, with D uncertain. The V and J ends lost 4 bases and 6 bases respectively, with 13 bases between them. Germline loops: CDR1 SGHDT, CDR2 YYEEEE. The CDR3 contains 13 residues. Combining the CDR3 with reference TRBV5-6 and TRBJ1-2 gives the whole variable domain DAGVTQSPTHLIKTRGQQVTLRCSPKSGHDTVSWYQQALGQGPQFIFQYYEEEERQRGNFPDRFSGHQFPNYSSELNVNALLLGDSALYLCASSRTWRDGYTFGSGTRLTVV.

In its sample, this clonotype was seen many times. This chain uses TRBV3-1 with TRBJ2-2; 7 bases match TRBD2. V lost 1 base, J lost 5 bases, and 1 base stayed unmatched. The CDR3 runs 14 residues. Germline V gene data show CDR1 as LGHDT and CDR2 as YNNKEL (reference sequence). The CDR3 protein is CASSQGGGTGELFF. In DNA, the CDR3 is TGTGCCAGCAGCCAAGGGGGGGGGACCGGGGAGCTGTTTTTT.

Many counts were recorded for this clonotype. The V call is TRBV20-1, the J call TRBJ1-1, with 11 nucleotides matching TRBD1. The CDR3 sequence is 15 residues long. Trimming cost V 6 bases and J 4 bases; bases outside gene matches: 10. Germline V gives CDR1 DFQATT, CDR2 SNEGSKA (reference sequence). The CDR3 spells CSATIGTGGGTEAFF. The CDR3 DNA reads TGCAGTGCGACGATAGGGACAGGGGGTGGCACTGAAGCTTTCTTT.

This clonotype was observed many times. The chain combines TRBV4-2 with TRBJ2-5, with D unclear. Trimming removed 0 bases at V and 5 bases at J, with 4 bases between. The V gene's germline CDR1 is LGHNA and CDR2 YNFKEQ. The CDR3 is 12 amino acids. CDR3 region: CASSQDLETQYF. As DNA, the CDR3 is TGTGCCAGCAGCCAAGATCTGGAGACCCAGTACTTC.

This clonotype was seen at least ten times. This chain links TRBV20-1 with TRBJ2-7; 8 bases align to TRBD1. CDR1 is DFQATT and CDR2 is SNEGSKA in the germline V gene (reference sequence). J gave up 3 bases and V 4 bases, and 5 bases lay outside the gene matches. The CDR3 has 13 residues. The CDR3 sequence: CSATKGTGYEQYF. The CDR3 DNA reads as TGCAGTGCTACTAAGGGGACAGGCTACGAGCAGTACTTC.

This clonotype was seen at least ten times. V and J are TRBV5-1 and TRBJ2-5; possible D gene TRBD1, 5 bases. V gave up 6 bases and J gave up 1 base, with 13 bases separating them. Per germline, CDR1 SGHRS and CDR2 YFSETQ. The CDR3 extends over 14 amino acids. The CDR3, as DNA: TGCGCCAGCATGGAAGTCGACAGCCAAGAGACCCAGTACTTC. Protein product: CASMEVDSQETQYF.

As to this clonotype: This could be a read error, since a much larger clone is one nucleotide away. Likely a read error: the CDR3 ends without its conserved phenylalanine or tryptophan. The rearrangement links TRBV5-1 to TRBJ2-5; D not resolved. V shed 2 bases and J shed 7 bases, with 18 bases lying between them. The germline gives CDR1 SGHRS, CDR2 YFSETQ. CDR3 length equals 15 residues. CDR3 sequence: CASSFPDGTSGTQYY. As DNA, the CDR3 is TGCGCCAGCAGCTTTCCGGACGGAACTTCAGGGACCCAGTACTAC.

A word on this clonotype: A read error may be the cause here, since a much bigger clone is one base away. The chain carries TRBV29-1 and TRBJ1-1, with D possibly matching TRBD1 (6 bases). The CDR3 has 15 residues. V gave up 0 bases and J gave up 6 bases, with 17 bases separating them. Germline loops: CDR1 SQVTM, CDR2 ANQGSEA. The CDR3 loop is CSVEDPGGSNAEAFF. Here the CDR3 DNA reads TGCAGCGTTGAAGATCCGGGGGGCAGCAACGCTGAAGCTTTCTTT.

This clonotype has a count of ten or more. V is TRBV5-1 and J is TRBJ2-3; a weak D match, TRBD2 (5 bases). V lost 3 bases to trimming and J lost 4 bases, with 9 bases between them. Germline V gene data show CDR1 as SGHRS and CDR2 as YFSETQ. The length of the CDR3 is 13 residues. The CDR3 region is CASSSEGADTQYF. The CDR3 region has the DNA TGCGCCAGCAGCTCCGAGGGAGCAGATACGCAGTATTTT.

This chain uses TRBV7-2 with TRBJ2-5, with a weak D call TRBD1 (6 bases). The CDR3 totals 14 residues. V lost 5 bases and J lost 5, with 15 bases in between. The germline gives CDR1 SGHTA, CDR2 FQGNSA. The CDR3 protein is CASSRPGQGETQYF. Written as DNA, the CDR3 is TGTGCCAGCAGCCGCCCGGGGCAGGGGGAGACCCAGTACTTC.

This clonotype was picked up many times. The chain has TRBV5-1 and TRBJ2-5, with 7 bases aligning to TRBD1. Trimming removed 4 bases from V and 2 bases from J; junction bases left unmatched: 17. The CDR3 length is 18 residues. Germline CDR1 reads SGHRS; CDR2 reads YFSETQ. CDR3 coding DNA: TGCGCCAGCAGCCTGCGACCTCATTCAGGGGGTCGGCAAGAGACCCAGTACTTC. Translated: CASSLRPHSGGRQETQYF.

This clonotype was seen a handful of times. A clone one base away is much larger, so this may be a read error. This chain joins TRBV20-1 and TRBJ2-4, with TRBD2 as a possible D gene (5 bases). The CDR3 has 11 residues. Germline V CDR1 and CDR2: DFQATT, SNEGSKA (reference sequence). Trimming left V 6 bases short and J 13 bases short, with 16 bases between. The CDR3 bases are TGCAGTGCCAACCGGATTGCTAGCCAGTACTTC. Encoded protein: CSANRIASQYF.

This clonotype was found many times. The chain uses TRBV7-2 and TRBJ2-7; D may be TRBD1 or TRBD2 (5 bases each). The V gene's germline CDR1 is SGHTA and CDR2 FQGNSA. This CDR3 has 14 amino acids. V lost 5 bases and J 1 base, leaving 12 bases between the germline ends. The CDR3: CASSPGTLSYEQYF. For the CDR3, the DNA is TGTGCCAGCAGCCCCGGGACGCTATCCTACGAGCAGTACTTC.

This clonotype was recorded many times. The V gene is TRBV6-5, the J gene TRBJ2-7, with 7 bases identical to TRBD2. This CDR3 region has 14 residues. With 5 bases clipped from V and 1 base from J, the junction kept 5 bases outside the gene matches. Germline CDR1 and CDR2: MNHEY and SVGAGI. DNA of the CDR3: TGTGCCAGCAGTCTCAATAGCGGGTCCTACGAGCAGTACTTC. It codes for CASSLNSGSYEQYF.

This clonotype was recorded many times. The chain joins TRBV7-9 to TRBJ1-2; D is possibly TRBD1 (6 bases). V was cut by 1 base and J by 4 bases, with 10 bases left in between. Germline CDR1 and CDR2: SEHNR and FQNEAQ (reference sequence). This CDR3 is built from 14 residues. CDR3 DNA: TGTGCCAGCAGCTTAGGGGCAGGGGCCTATGGCTACACCTTC. The encoded protein is CASSLGAGAYGYTF.